The clone carrying this TCR beta chain was counted ten times or more. Its antigen remains unknown. The source of the sample is a study of T cell repertoires in cytomegalovirus infection. About the study: Public TCR beta signatures provided an indication of both CMV infection and a matching HLA type.

Overall study results and limits: Predominance within the ex vivo response was attributable to HLA-C-restricted CMV-specific TCR beta clonotypes. Summed frequency of public TCR beta families distinguished CMV carriers with the relevant HLA.

TCRdb re-called the reads through MiXCR, storing one row per CDR3 protein. Of about 600,000 distinct CDR3 sequences in the sample, around 24% were seen once. V was shortened by 2 bases and J by 3 bases, with 15 bases between the two germline ends. The CDR3 extends over 16 amino acids. CDR1 MDHEN and CDR2 SYDVKM come from the germline V gene. Sequencing was done on a sample of CD8+ T cells from PBMCs. The source is a human donor in good health (CMV status not recorded). Some clones in this sample may be carry-over from other donors' samples. This sequence joins TRBV28 and TRBJ2-3; D tentatively reads TRBD1 or TRBD2 (6 bases each). The CDR3 nucleotides are TGTGCCAGCAGTTTAACGGGGGCCTCGATAACAGATACGCAGTATTTT. It encodes CASSLTGASITDTQYF.